This paragraph reports one TCR beta chain. It has no known antigen specificity. Per-base quality was not reported, and no clone a single base away is much larger than it. The immunoSEQ Assay, a bias-controlled multiplex PCR, was used to amplify TCRbeta CDR3 regions from genomic DNA. Regarding the original processing steps: Nucleated cell counts per sample were estimated from amplification of reference gene primers within the assay. Sequence reads were collapsed and filtered to measure the absolute abundance of every unique TCRbeta CDR3 rearrangement. For each sample, productive Simpson clonality was calculated as the square root of Simpson's diversity index over productive rearrangements. TCRdb took this table from immuneACCESS and kept in-frame rearrangements with V and J called. Such tables lack part of the clones; where checked against another copy, unresolved V genes explain under half of the gap, and the rest is unexplained. V and J calls and clone size are those listed in that table; D and trimming were worked out from the DNA. For this sample there are more than 200,000 clones; under 90% appear just once. Roughly 4.1% of the sample rests with the top ten.

The data were obtained in a study of blood T cell repertoires in COVID-19 (dated by TCRdb to 2018 to 2021). A note on the overall study: The collaborator samples originated in the United States, Italy and Spain and spanned the acute and convalescent phases of COVID-19. The material from the prospective study consisted of cDNA or gDNA derived from T cells, B-cell-depleted T cells, or PBMCs. Subjects who had been exposed to COVID-19, were actively infected with it, or had recovered from it provided the deeply sampled blood TCRbeta repertoires that made up the dataset. A freely available public database, intended as a resource for researchers studying the immune response to SARS-CoV-2, is where the repertoires were released. The samples were drawn from the first 160 participants of the ongoing ImmuneRACE study and from roughly 1,300 subjects provided by 6 global collaborators. Nearly every sample came with metadata listing a de-identified subject ID, COVID-19 status, age in years and sex. Where HLA class I and class II types were available, the types were taken from metadata supplied by the sample provider, not from assay-based typing. What the work shows at the level of the full study, not this receptor alone: The quantity of clinical and demographic metadata differed by source and by participant and was supplied without curation.

Whole blood was collected in K2EDTA tubes by collaborating institutions according to the institutions' own protocols. Collaborator samples were shipped for TCRbeta analysis as frozen whole blood, isolated PBMCs, or DNA extracted from either sample type. Sequenced material: peripheral blood. The sequence derives from a man in his fifties or sixties with acute or convalescent COVID-19.

Read as DNA, the sequence is TGTGCTAGTGGTTTGGCCCGGGAAGCTTTCTTT. This is translated as CASGLAREAFF. The V gene is TRBV12-5 and the J gene is TRBJ1-1, with an unclear D gene assignment. The CDR3 runs 11 residues from the cysteine to the phenylalanine. The read is trimmed to its CDR3 DNA, 33 bases read in frame from base 1. Trimming costs V 1 base and J 8 bases, and their ends lie 5 bases apart. Reading the germline V gene gives CDR1 LGHNT and CDR2 FRNRAP.